What follows is one T cell receptor beta chain and its context. Antigen unknown. The CDR3 consists of 16 residues. Germline CDR1 reads GTSNPN; CDR2 reads SVGIG (reference sequence). J gave up 3 bases and V 6 bases, and 8 bases lay outside the gene matches. The sample is drawn from a study of shared clonotypes between healthy human individuals. Study background: CD4 naive and memory got three plates each, CD8 naive two, CD8 memory one. Findings and caveats of the study: Across four donors, naive CD4 shared approximately 4.5%, naive CD8 over 3%, memory CD4 more than 2%, memory CD8 roughly 0.37%. Clonotype sharing among donors likely depends on sequencing depth.

Data came from immunoSEQ multiplex PCR; TCRdb stores just in-frame clones and leaves some out. The sample records some 1.4 million clones, approximately 96% being singletons. The chain couples TRBV30 to TRBJ2-2; 12 bases match TRBD1. The sample taken for sequencing was naive CD4+ T cells sorted from blood. Subset specified: CD45RA+ positively selected. This TCR came from a man between 25 and 39 years old in good health. CDR3 in amino acids: CACHPGTGGDTGELFF. The CDR3 nucleotides are TGTGCCTGCCATCCCGGGACAGGGGGCGACACCGGGGAGCTGTTTTTT.